What follows are 7 T cell receptor beta chains derived from one specimen sequenced in a study of T-cell reconstitution after alpha-beta-depleted transplantation in children. Researchers prepared the TCRbeta library using unique molecular identifiers, the study reports. A single record per CDR3 protein comes from TCRdb applying MiXCR to the PCR reads. Of 200,000 to 250,000 distinct CDR3 sequences listed, around 12% were seen once; the top ten hold around 2.5%. The sample in question was PBMCs from the stem cell graft donor, obtained from the stem cell graft. The receptors shown here come from a human donor who donated a stem cell graft to a child with acute lymphoblastic leukemia.

At least ten counts were recorded for this clonotype. This chain connects TRBV20-1 to TRBJ2-1, with D maybe TRBD1 (6 bases). Trimming took 6 bases from V and 2 from J, leaving 14 bases between them. CDR3 length equals 14 residues. Germline V CDR1 and CDR2: DFQATT, SNEGSKA (reference sequence). This CDR3 reads CSANTGKTYNEQFF. The CDR3 bases are TGCAGTGCCAACACAGGGAAGACCTACAATGAGCAGTTCTTC.

This clonotype was recorded many times. This sequence joins TRBV9 and TRBJ2-7; 7 bases align to TRBD1. V was clipped by 3 bases and J by 5 bases; unmatched bases: 5. The CDR3 consists of 13 residues. Germline lookup yields CDR1 SGDLS and CDR2 YYNGEE. CDR3 in amino acids: CASSAQGDDEQYF. As DNA, the CDR3 is TGTGCCAGCAGCGCGCAGGGGGATGACGAGCAGTACTTC.

This clonotype has at least ten counts. The chain joins TRBV5-1 to TRBJ2-2, with D possibly being TRBD1 (6 bases). CDR3 length equals 16 residues. Germline V lookup: CDR1 SGHRS, CDR2 YFSETQ. V dropped 4 bases and J dropped 6 bases, with 19 bases sitting between them. CDR3 region: CASSPTLLQGAGELFF. DNA of the CDR3: TGCGCCAGCAGCCCCACTCTCCTACAGGGAGCCGGGGAGCTGTTTTTT.

This clonotype has a count of ten or more. The rearrangement links TRBV9 to TRBJ1-2; D ambiguous. V was pared by 2 bases and J by 14 bases, with 19 bases between. The CDR3 has 13 residues. Germline CDR1 and CDR2: SGDLS and YYNGEE. Here the CDR3 DNA reads TGTGCCAGCAGCGTCCTCCCGAGTGACGTTACAACCTTC. Translated, it gives CASSVLPSDVTTF. Full variable domain (missing parts from reference TRBV9 and TRBJ1-2): DSGVTQTPKHLITATGQRVTLRCSPRSGDLSVYWYQQSLDQGLQFLIQYYNGEERAKGNILERFSAQQFPDLHSELNLSSLELGDSALYFCASSVLPSDVTTFGSGTRLTVV.

This clonotype was counted at least ten times. The V call is TRBV29-1, the J call TRBJ1-1, with TRBD1 matching 7 bases. The junction had 5 bases not matched to a gene; V was cut back by 2 bases and J by 5 bases. The CDR3 has 13 amino acids. CDR1 is SQVTM, CDR2 ANQGSEA, per germline. CDR3: CSVEPQGRTEAFF. In nucleotides, the CDR3 is TGCAGCGTTGAACCACAGGGGAGGACTGAAGCTTTCTTT. Supplemented by reference TRBV29-1 and TRBJ1-1, the full variable domain reads SAVISQKPSRDICQRGTSLTIQCQVDSQVTMMFWYRQQPGQSLTLIATANQGSEATYESGFVIDKFPISRPNLTFSTLTVSNMSPEDSSIYLCSVEPQGRTEAFFGQGTRLTVV.

In this sample, this clonotype turned up many times. The chain is built from TRBV28 and TRBJ1-5, with D possibly matching TRBD1 (5 bases). Germline CDR1 and CDR2: MDHEN and SYDVKM. The CDR3 sequence is 14 residues long. V was trimmed by 4 bases and J by 2 bases, leaving 9 bases between them. The DNA for the CDR3 is TGTGCCAGCAGTTCTCCAGGGCGCAATCAGCCCCAGCATTTT. Protein sequence: CASSSPGRNQPQHF.

The chain is built from TRBV29-1 and TRBJ2-2; no clear D. V lost 8 bases, J lost 5 bases, and 12 bases lay in between. CDR1 and CDR2 from the germline V gene are SQVTM and ANQGSEA. This CDR3 spans 12 amino acids. The CDR3 DNA is TGCAGCAGTCTGGTGGGAACCGGGGAGCTGTTTTTT. Amino acids: CSSLVGTGELFF.